This TCR beta chain was captured in a study of shared clonotypes between healthy human individuals. Among the donors, all were Caucasian adults who lived in Nashville, Tennessee. TCRdb's table, derived via immunoSEQ multiplex PCR, lists solely in-frame clones and lacks some. This table has 2 million to 3 million clones, 93% appearing once. Per germline, CDR1 MNHEY and CDR2 SMNVEV (reference sequence). V gave up 3 bases and J gave up 4 bases, with 19 bases separating them. CDR3 length equals 17 residues. The chain links TRBV27 to TRBJ2-1; no reliable D call. Sequences were obtained from naive CD4+ T cells from PBMCs. Subset: CD45RA+ positively selected. This sequence was found in a man aged 18 to 29 in good health. Some clones in this sample may be carry-over from other donors' samples. This CDR3 is CASSFLGGGGRYNEQFF. The CDR3 bases are TGTGCCAGCAGTTTCTTAGGTGGTGGCGGAAGGTACAATGAGCAGTTCTTC.